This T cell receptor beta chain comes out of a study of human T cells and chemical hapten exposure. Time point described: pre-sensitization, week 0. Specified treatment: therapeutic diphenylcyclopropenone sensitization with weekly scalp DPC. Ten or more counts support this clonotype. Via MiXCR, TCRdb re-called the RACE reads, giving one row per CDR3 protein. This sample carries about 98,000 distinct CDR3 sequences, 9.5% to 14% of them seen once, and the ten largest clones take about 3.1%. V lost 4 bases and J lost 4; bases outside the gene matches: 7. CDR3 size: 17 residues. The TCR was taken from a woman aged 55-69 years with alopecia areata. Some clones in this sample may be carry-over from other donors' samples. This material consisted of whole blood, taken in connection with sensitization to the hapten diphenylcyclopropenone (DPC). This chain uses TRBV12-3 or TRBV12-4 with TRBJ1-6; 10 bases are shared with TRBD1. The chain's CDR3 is CASSWATGGGYNSPLHF. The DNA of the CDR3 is TGTGCCAGCAGTTGGGCGACAGGGGGCGGGTATAATTCACCCCTCCACTTT.